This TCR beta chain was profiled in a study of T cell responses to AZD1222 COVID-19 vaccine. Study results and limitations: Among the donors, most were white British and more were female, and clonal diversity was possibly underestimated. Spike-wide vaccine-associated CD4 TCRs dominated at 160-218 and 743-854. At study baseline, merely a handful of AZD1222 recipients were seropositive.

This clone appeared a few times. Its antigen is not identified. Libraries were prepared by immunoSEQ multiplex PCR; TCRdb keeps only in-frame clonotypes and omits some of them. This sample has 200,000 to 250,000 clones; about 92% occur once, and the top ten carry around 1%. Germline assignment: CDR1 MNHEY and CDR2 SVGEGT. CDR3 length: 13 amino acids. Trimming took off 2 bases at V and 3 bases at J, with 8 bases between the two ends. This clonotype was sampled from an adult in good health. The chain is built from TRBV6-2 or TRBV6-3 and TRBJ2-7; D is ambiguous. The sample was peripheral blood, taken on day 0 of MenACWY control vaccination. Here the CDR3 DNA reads TGTGCCAGCAGTTACGGCCAGAACTACGAGCAGTACTTC. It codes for CASSYGQNYEQYF.